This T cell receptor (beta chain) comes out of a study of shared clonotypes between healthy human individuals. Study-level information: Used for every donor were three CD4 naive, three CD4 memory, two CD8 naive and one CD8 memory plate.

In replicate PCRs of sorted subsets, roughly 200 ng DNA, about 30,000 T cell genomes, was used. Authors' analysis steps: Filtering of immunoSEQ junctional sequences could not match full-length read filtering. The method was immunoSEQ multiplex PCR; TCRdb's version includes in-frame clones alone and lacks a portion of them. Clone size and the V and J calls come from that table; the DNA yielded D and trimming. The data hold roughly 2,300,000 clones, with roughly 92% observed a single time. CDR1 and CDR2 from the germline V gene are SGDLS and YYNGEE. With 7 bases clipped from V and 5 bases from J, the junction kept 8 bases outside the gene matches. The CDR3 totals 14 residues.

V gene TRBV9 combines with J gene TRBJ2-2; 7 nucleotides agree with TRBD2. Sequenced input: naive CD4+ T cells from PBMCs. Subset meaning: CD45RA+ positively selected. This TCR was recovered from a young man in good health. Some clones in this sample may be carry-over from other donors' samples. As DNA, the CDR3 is TGTGCCAGCGCGGGGCGGGGGATTACCGGGGAGCTGTTTTTT. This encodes CASAGRGITGELFF.